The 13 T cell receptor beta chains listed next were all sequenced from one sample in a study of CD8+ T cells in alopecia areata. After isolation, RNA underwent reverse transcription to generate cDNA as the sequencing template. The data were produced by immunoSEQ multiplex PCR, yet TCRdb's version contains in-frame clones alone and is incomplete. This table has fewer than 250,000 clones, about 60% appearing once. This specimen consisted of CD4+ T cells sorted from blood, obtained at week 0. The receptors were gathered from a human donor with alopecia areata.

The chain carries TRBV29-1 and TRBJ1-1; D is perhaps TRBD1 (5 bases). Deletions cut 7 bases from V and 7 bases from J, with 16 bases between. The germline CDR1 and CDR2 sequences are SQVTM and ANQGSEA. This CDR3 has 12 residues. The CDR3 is CSAALGTGEAFF. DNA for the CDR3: TGCAGCGCAGCTTTAGGGACGGGTGAAGCTTTCTTT.

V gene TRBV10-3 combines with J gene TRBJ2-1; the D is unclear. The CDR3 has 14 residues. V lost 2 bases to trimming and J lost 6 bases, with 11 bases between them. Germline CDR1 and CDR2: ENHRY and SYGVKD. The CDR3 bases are TGTGCCATCAGTGAGCGGACGGGCCCCAATGAGCAGTTCTTC. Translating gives CAISERTGPNEQFF.

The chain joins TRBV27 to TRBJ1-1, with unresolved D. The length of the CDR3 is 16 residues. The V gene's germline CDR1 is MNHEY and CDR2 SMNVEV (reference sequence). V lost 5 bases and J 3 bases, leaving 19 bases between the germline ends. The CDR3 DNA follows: TGTGCCAGCAGTCATCGGGGAATAATAGTGGACACTGAAGCTTTCTTT. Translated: CASSHRGIIVDTEAFF.

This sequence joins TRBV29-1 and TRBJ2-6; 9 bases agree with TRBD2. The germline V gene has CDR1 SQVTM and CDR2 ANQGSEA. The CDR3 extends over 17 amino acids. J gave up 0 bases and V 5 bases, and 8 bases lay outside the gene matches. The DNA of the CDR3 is TGCAGCGTTAGACAAGCGGGGGGCGGCTCTGGGGCCAACGTCCTGACTTTC. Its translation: CSVRQAGGGSGANVLTF.

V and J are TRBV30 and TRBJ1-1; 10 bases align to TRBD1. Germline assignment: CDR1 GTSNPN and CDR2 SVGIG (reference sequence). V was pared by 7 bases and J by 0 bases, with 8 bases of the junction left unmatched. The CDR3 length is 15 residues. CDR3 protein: CALKRGQGLNTEAFF. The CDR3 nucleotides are TGTGCCTTAAAACGGGGACAGGGGCTGAACACTGAAGCTTTCTTT.

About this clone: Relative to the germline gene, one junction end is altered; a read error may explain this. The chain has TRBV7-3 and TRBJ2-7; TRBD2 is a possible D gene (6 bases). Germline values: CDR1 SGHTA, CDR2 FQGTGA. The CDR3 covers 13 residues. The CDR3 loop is CASSRGGIYEQYF. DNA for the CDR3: TGCGCCAGCAGCCGAGGCGGGATCTACGAGCAGTACTTC. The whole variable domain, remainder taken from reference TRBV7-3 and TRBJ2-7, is GAGVSQTPSNKVTEKGKYVELRCDPISGHTALYWYRQSLGQGPEFLIYFQGTGAADDSGLPNDRFFAVRPEGSVSTLKIQRTERGDSAVYLCASSRGGIYEQYFGPGTRLTVT.

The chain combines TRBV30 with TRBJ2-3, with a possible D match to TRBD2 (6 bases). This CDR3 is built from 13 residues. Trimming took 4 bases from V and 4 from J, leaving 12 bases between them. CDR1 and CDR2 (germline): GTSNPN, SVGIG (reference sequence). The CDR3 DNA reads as TGTGCCTGGATGGCGGGGTTCGCAGATACGCAGTATTTT. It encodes CAWMAGFADTQYF. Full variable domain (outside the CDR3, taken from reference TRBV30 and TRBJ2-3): SQTIHQWPATLVQPVGSPLSLECTVEGTSNPNLYWYRQAAGRGLQLLFYSVGIGQISSEVPQNLSASRPQDRQFILSSKKLLLSDSGFYLCAWMAGFADTQYFGPGTRLTVL.

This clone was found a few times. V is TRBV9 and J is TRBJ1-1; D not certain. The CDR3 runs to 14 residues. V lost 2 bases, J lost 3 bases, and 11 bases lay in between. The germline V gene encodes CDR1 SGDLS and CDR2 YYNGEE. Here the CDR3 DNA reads TGTGCCAGCAGCGTCCTCGGACGGGACACTGAAGCTTTCTTT. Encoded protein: CASSVLGRDTEAFF.

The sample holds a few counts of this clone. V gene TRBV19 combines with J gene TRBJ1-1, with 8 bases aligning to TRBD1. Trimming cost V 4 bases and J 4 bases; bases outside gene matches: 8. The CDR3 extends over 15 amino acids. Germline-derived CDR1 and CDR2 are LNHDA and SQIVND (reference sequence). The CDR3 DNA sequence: TGTGCCAGTAGTAGTCCCAGGGGGCAGAGCACTGAAGCTTTCTTT. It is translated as CASSSPRGQSTEAFF.

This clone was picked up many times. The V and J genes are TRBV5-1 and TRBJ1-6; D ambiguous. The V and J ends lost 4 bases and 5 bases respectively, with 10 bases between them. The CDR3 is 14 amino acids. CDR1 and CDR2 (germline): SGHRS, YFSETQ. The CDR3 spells CASSPGRDNSPLHF. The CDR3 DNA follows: TGCGCCAGCAGCCCCGGGAGGGATAATTCACCCCTCCACTTT.

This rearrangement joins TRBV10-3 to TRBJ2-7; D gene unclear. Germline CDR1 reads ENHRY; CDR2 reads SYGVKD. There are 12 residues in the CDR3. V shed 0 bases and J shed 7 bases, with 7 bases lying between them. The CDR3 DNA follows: TGTGCCATCAGTGAGTCGTCCCGGGAGCAGTACTTC. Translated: CAISESSREQYF.

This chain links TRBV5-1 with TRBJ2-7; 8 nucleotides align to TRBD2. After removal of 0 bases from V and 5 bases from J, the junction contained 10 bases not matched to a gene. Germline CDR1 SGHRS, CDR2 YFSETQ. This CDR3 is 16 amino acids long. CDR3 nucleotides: TGCGCCAGCAGCTTGGGCCCCGGGAGGGCCAGGGACGAGCAGTACTTC. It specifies CASSLGPGRARDEQYF.

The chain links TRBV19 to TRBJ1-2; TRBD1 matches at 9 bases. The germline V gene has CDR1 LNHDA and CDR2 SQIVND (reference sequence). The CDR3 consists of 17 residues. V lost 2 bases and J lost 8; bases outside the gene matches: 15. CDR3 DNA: TGTGCCAGTAGTATAAAGTTGAGGACAGGGGCAGCAGGCGGCTACACCTTC. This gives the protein CASSIKLRTGAAGGYTF.